This is a list of T cell receptor beta chains from one sample in a study of shared clonotypes between healthy human individuals. TCRdb keeps only in-frame clones here, not all; method: immunoSEQ multiplex PCR. Among about 640,000 clones listed, 60% to 80% were seen once. The sample consisted of memory CD4+ T cells sorted from blood. Every receptor here comes from a woman in her twenties or thirties in good health. CDR3s include the opening cysteine and the closing phenylalanine or tryptophan. Fields, in order: clone size, J gene, D gene, V gene, CDR3 protein, CDR3 DNA. The D gene is left open where the match is weak. Only part of the rows carry a size: once, few, many, or a class if the clone is expanded.

size: NA; J: TRBJ1-2; D: NA; V: TRBV6-5; CDR3: CASSTGPRYGGYTF; DNA: TGTGCCAGCAGTACGGGACCGCGCTACGGCGGCTACACCTTC
size: NA; J: TRBJ2-2; D: TRBD2; V: TRBV7-9; CDR3: CASSFPGTSVQWNTGELFF; DNA: TGTGCCAGCAGCTTTCCCGGGACTAGCGTTCAATGGAACACCGGGGAGCTGTTTTTT
size: NA; J: TRBJ2-2; D: NA; V: TRBV5-6; CDR3: CASSLAGLGHTGELFF; DNA: TGTGCCAGCAGCCTGGCGGGACTCGGACACACCGGGGAGCTGTTTTTT
size: NA; J: TRBJ2-3; D: NA; V: TRBV7-2; CDR3: CASSLGDQYTQYF; DNA: TGTGCCAGCAGCTTAGGCGATCAGTATACGCAGTATTTT
size: NA; J: TRBJ2-1; D: TRBD2; V: TRBV5-1; CDR3: CASSLAPGGENEQFF; DNA: TGCGCCAGCAGCTTGGCCCCGGGAGGGGAGAATGAGCAGTTCTTC
size: once; J: TRBJ1-4; D: NA; V: TRBV6-1; CDR3: CASSDKGFLSEKLFF; DNA: TGTGCCAGCAGTGATAAAGGGTTTCTAAGTGAAAAACTGTTTTTT
size: NA; J: TRBJ1-4; D: NA; V: TRBV7-9; CDR3: CASSSSEKLFF; DNA: TGTGCCAGCAGCTCTTCAGAAAAACTGTTTTTT
size: NA; J: TRBJ2-7; D: NA; V: TRBV7-2; CDR3: CASSLVSGGYEQYF; DNA: TGTGCCAGCAGCTTAGTGTCCGGGGGCTACGAGCAGTACTTC
size: NA; J: TRBJ2-2; D: NA; V: TRBV4-1; CDR3: CASSQVRINTGELFF; DNA: TGCGCCAGCAGCCAAGTTAGGATTAACACCGGGGAGCTGTTTTTT
size: NA; J: TRBJ1-2; D: NA; V: TRBV12-5; CDR3: CASGLDLFGGYTF; DNA: TGTGCTAGTGGTTTGGATTTGTTCGGTGGCTACACCTTC
size: NA; J: TRBJ1-4; D: NA; V: TRBV19; CDR3: CASSIGGTTNEKLFF; DNA: TGTGCCAGTAGTATAGGGGGAACAACTAATGAAAAACTGTTTTTT
size: NA; J: TRBJ1-5; D: NA; V: TRBV7-8; CDR3: CASSAGNSNQPQHF; DNA: TGTGCCAGCAGCGCGGGTAATAGCAATCAGCCCCAGCATTTT
size: NA; J: TRBJ2-1; D: NA; V: TRBV6-1; CDR3: CASSENRAANEQFF; DNA: TGTGCCAGCAGTGAAAACAGGGCAGCGAATGAGCAGTTCTTC
size: NA; J: TRBJ2-7; D: NA; V: TRBV5-8; CDR3: CASSIGAPGDYEQYF; DNA: TGTGCCAGCAGCATAGGGGCCCCGGGTGACTACGAGCAGTACTTC
size: NA; J: TRBJ2-3; D: NA; V: TRBV5-1; CDR3: CASSFAGSSTDTQYF; DNA: TGCGCCAGCAGCTTTGCGGGGTCCTCCACAGATACGCAGTATTTT
size: NA; J: TRBJ1-1; D: NA; V: TRBV7-9; CDR3: CASSFFRGNTEAFF; DNA: TGTGCCAGCAGCTTCTTCAGGGGGAACACTGAAGCTTTCTTT
size: once; J: TRBJ2-5; D: NA; V: TRBV27; CDR3: CASTGGGQETQYF; DNA: TGTGCCAGCACGGGTGGGGGTCAAGAGACCCAGTACTTC
size: NA; J: TRBJ1-4; D: TRBD1; V: TRBV10-2; CDR3: CASSEKTGKDEKLFF; DNA: TGCGCCAGCAGTGAGAAGACAGGGAAGGATGAAAAACTGTTTTTT